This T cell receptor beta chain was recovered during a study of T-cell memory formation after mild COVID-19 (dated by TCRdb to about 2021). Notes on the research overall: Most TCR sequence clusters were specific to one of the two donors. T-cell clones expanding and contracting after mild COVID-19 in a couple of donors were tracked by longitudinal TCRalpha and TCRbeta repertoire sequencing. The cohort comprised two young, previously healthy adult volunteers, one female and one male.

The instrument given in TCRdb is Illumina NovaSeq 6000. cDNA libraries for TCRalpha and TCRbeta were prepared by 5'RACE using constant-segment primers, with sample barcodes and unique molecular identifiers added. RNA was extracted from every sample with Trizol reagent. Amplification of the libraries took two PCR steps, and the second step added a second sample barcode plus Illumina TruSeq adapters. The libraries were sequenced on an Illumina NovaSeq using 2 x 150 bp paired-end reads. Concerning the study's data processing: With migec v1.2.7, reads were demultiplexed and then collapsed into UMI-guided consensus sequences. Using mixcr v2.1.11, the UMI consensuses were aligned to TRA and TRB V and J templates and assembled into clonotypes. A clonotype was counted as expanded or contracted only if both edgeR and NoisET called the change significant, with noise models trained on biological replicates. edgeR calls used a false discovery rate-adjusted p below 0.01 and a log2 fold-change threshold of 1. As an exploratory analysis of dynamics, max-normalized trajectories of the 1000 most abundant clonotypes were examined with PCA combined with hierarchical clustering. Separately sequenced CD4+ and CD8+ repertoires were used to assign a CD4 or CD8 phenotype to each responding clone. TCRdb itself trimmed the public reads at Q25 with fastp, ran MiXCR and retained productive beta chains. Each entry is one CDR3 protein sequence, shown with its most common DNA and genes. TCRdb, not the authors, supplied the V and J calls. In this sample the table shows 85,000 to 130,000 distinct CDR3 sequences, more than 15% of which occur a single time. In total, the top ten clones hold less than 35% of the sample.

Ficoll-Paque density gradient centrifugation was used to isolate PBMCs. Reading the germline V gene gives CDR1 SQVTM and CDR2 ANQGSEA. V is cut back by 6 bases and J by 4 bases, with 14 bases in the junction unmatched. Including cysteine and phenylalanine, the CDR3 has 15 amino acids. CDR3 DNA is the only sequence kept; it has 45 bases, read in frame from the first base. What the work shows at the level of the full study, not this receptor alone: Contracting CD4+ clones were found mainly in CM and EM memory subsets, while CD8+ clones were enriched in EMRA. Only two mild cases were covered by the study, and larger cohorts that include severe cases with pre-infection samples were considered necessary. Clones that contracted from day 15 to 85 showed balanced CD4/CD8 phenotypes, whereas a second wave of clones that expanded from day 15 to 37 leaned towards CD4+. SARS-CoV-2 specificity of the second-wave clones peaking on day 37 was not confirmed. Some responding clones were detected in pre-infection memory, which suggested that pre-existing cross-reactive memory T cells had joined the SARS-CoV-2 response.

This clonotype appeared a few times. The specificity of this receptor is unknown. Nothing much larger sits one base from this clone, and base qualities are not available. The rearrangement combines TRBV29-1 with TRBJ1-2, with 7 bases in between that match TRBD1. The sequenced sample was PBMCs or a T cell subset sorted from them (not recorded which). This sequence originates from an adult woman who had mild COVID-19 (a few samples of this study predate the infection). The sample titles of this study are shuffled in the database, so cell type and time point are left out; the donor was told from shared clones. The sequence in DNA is TGCAGCGTCGGACAGGACAGGTACGCTGTCTATGGCTACACCTTC. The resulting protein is CSVGQDRYAVYGYTF.